Reported below is one T cell receptor beta chain. The data derive from a study of cytotoxic CD8 clonotypes in ibrutinib-treated CLL. Study-wide context: The study included approximately 10 relapsed/refractory and 15 treatment-naive patients; fewer than 18 had IGHV unmutated disease. Responses: roughly 25 partial, 2 complete; after median approximately 70 months, roughly 14 stayed remitted, around twelve progressed. Investigators collected response samples after a median around 12 months of treatment, range 6 to 36.

Measured with immunoSEQ multiplex PCR; TCRdb has only the in-frame clones, and not every one. The sample has 150,000 to 200,000 clones, 70% to 90% seen once; the top ten hold around 3.1%. The CDR3 extends over 15 amino acids. The starting material was PBMCs, obtained at disease progression, from a patient treated with ibrutinib. This chain joins TRBV21-1 and TRBJ1-5; the table's D call, TRBD1, was not checked against the DNA. TRBV21-1 is shown as a pseudogene. The origin of this receptor is a human donor with chronic lymphocytic leukemia. CDR3 nucleotides: TGTGCCAGCAGCAAAGCTGGGCAGTACAATCAGCCCCAGCATTTT. It specifies CASSKAGQYNQPQHF.